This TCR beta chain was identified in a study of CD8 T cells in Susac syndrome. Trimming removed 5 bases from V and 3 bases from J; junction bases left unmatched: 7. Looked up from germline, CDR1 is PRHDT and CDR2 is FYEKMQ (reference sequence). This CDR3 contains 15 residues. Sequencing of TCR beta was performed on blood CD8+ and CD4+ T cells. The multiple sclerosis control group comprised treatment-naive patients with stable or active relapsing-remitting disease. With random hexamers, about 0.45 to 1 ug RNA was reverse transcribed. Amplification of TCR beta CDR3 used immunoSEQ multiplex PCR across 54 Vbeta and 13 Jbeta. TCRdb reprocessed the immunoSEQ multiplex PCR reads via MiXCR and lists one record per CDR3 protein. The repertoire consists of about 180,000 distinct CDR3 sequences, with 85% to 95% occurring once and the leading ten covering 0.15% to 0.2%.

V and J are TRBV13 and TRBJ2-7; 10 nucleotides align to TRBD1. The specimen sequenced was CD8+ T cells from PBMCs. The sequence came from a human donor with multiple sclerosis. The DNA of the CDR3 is TGTGCCAGCAGCAAGGCCGGGACAGGGGTCTACGAGCAGTACTTC. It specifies CASSKAGTGVYEQYF. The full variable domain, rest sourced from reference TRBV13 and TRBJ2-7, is AAGVIQSPRHLIKEKRETATLKCYPIPRHDTVYWYQQGPGQDPQFLISFYEKMQSDKGSIPDRFSAQQFSDYHSELNMSSLELGDSALYFCASSKAGTGVYEQYFGPGTRLTVT.